A single sample is the source of the 31 T cell receptor beta chains below, sequenced in a study of vaccination and CD4 T cells after COVID-19 (dated by TCRdb to between 2021 and 2024). Read against the paper, the sample's treatment or condition label means: approximately nine-day PBMC culture with coronavirus spike peptide pools or control peptides (ViraFEST assay). These receptors have no identified antigens. Receptors were amplified or captured by PCR. The sample was run on an Illumina iSeq 100. DNA from cultured CD4+ T cells underwent TCR sequencing with the Oncomine TCR Beta short-read assay at the Johns Hopkins FTIC core. TCRdb redid the processing of the public reads, applying fastp at Q25 and MiXCR, and retained in-frame beta chains. Every entry covers one CDR3 protein and lists the most common genes and DNA from its rows. Here the sample has about 19,000 distinct CDR3 sequences; 25% to 40% occur a single time. The leading ten clones occupy more than 12% of the sample.

Specimen: cultured CD4+ T cells from blood. Receptors originate from a human donor with COVID-19.

The chain has TRBV11-3 and TRBJ2-3, with D unresolved. V was clipped by 3 bases and J by 2 bases, with 6 bases between them. The CDR3 has 13 amino acids. The germline V gene encodes CDR1 SGHNT and CDR2 YENEEA. The CDR3 DNA reads TGTGCCAGCAGCTTTCCAGCCACAGATACGCAGTATTTT. Protein product: CASSFPATDTQYF.

The CDR3 reads CASSLSPSGGTDTQYF. CDR3 in DNA: TGTGCCAGCAGCTTATCCCCGAGCGGGGGGACAGATACGCAGTATTTT. V usage is TRBV7-3 and J usage is TRBJ2-3, with 9 bases matching TRBD2. The CDR3 totals 16 residues. Germline V gene sequence: CDR1 SGHTA, CDR2 FQGTGA. V trimming: 2 bases; J trimming: 3 bases; junction bases outside the gene matches: 6. Full variable domain (remainder filled in from reference TRBV7-3 and TRBJ2-3): GAGVSQTPSNKVTEKGKYVELRCDPISGHTALYWYRQSLGQGPEFLIYFQGTGAADDSGLPNDRFFAVRPEGSVSTLKIQRTERGDSAVYLCASSLSPSGGTDTQYFGPGTRLTVL.

The chain recombines TRBV7-2 with TRBJ2-5; 8 bases align to TRBD1. Losses at the gene ends were 5 bases for V and 2 bases for J; bases not matched to a gene: 7. CDR3 size: 15 residues. CDR1 SGHTA and CDR2 FQGNSA come from the germline V gene. CDR3 sequence (DNA): TGTGCCAGCAGCCTCCGGGACAGGCCTCAAGAGACCCAGTACTTC. Residues: CASSLRDRPQETQYF.

This clonotype appeared a few times. This chain joins TRBV5-1 and TRBJ1-1, with TRBD1 matching over 9 bases. The germline V gene has CDR1 SGHRS and CDR2 YFSETQ. The length of the CDR3 is 16 residues. The V gene end was trimmed by 2 bases and the J gene end by 1 base; junction bases not matched to a gene: 6. The CDR3 protein is CASSFTGTGTNTEAFF. The CDR3 coding sequence is TGCGCCAGCAGCTTTACCGGGACAGGGACGAACACTGAAGCTTTCTTT.

This clonotype is a singleton in its sample. The V gene is TRBV6-1, the J gene TRBJ2-7, with TRBD1 matching 9 bases. The J segment lost 7 bases and the V segment lost 5 bases, leaving 9 bases of the junction unmatched. This CDR3 is 14 amino acids long. CDR1 is MNHNS, CDR2 SASEGT, per germline. The CDR3 DNA reads as TGTGCCAGCAGTACCCCACAGGGGGCTGGGGAGCAGTACTTC. Translated: CASSTPQGAGEQYF.

This clonotype was seen only a few times. The chain combines TRBV20-1 with TRBJ2-7, with TRBD2 identical over 7 bases. CDR3 length: 16 amino acids. J gave up 1 base and V 0 bases, and 9 bases lay outside the gene matches. Per germline, CDR1 DFQATT and CDR2 SNEGSKA (reference sequence). This chain's CDR3 is CSARDPPSGASYEQYF. Written as DNA, the CDR3 is TGCAGTGCTAGAGATCCACCTAGCGGCGCGTCCTACGAGCAGTACTTC.

The chain combines TRBV2 with TRBJ1-2; D remains unclear. The CDR3 covers 13 residues. Looked up from germline, CDR1 is SNHLY and CDR2 is FYNNEI. Trimming stripped 6 bases from V and 8 bases from J, with 16 bases between. The CDR3 loop reads CASSSYGLRGYTF. DNA for the CDR3: TGTGCCAGCAGCTCGTACGGCCTAAGGGGCTACACCTTC.

The chain employs TRBV27 and TRBJ1-3; D unclear. This CDR3 comprises 13 residues. V lost 5 bases and J lost 6, with 11 bases in between. CDR1 and CDR2 from the germline V gene are MNHEY and SMNVEV (reference sequence). CDR3 sequence: CASSPVKENTIYF. The CDR3 DNA is TGTGCCAGCAGTCCCGTAAAGGAAAACACCATATATTTT.

The rearrangement joins TRBV19 to TRBJ2-5; 7 bases are a match to TRBD2. V shed 4 bases and J 0 bases; nucleotides not matched to a gene: 5. The CDR3 is 15 residues long. The germline gives CDR1 LNHDA, CDR2 SQIVND (reference sequence). The CDR3 loop is CASSRGRVYQETQYF. CDR3 sequence (DNA): TGTGCCAGTAGTAGGGGGAGGGTATACCAAGAGACCCAGTACTTC.

The sample holds a few counts of this clonotype. V and J are TRBV7-2 and TRBJ2-3; no clear D. Germline V lookup: CDR1 SGHTA, CDR2 FQGNSA. The CDR3 totals 13 residues. Trimming took 5 bases from V and 4 from J, leaving 10 bases between them. CDR3 bases: TGTGCCAGCAGCCCCCTCAAGGCAGATACGCAGTATTTT. This codes for CASSPLKADTQYF.

The chain combines TRBV20-1 with TRBJ1-6, with a weak D call TRBD1 (6 bases). The V end was cut by 2 bases, the J end by 10 bases, with 12 bases between. The CDR3 covers 13 residues. Germline assignment: CDR1 DFQATT and CDR2 SNEGSKA (reference sequence). CDR3 residues: CSARQGTGSPLHF. DNA for the CDR3: TGCAGTGCTAGACAGGGGACGGGATCACCCCTCCACTTT.

By its share, this clonotype is medium-sized (0.01 to 0.1%). The chain carries TRBV30 and TRBJ1-2; 10 bases line up with TRBD1. V shed 3 bases and J 8 bases; nucleotides not matched to a gene: 9. The CDR3 loop spans 14 amino acids. Germline lookup yields CDR1 GTSNPN and CDR2 SVGIG (reference sequence). In DNA form, the CDR3 reads TGTGCCTGGAGCTCGGACAGGGGGTCAGGAGGCTACACCTTC. This sequence encodes CAWSSDRGSGGYTF. The full variable domain, its missing parts supplied by reference TRBV30 and TRBJ1-2, is SQTIHQWPATLVQPVGSPLSLECTVEGTSNPNLYWYRQAAGRGLQLLFYSVGIGQISSEVPQNLSASRPQDRQFILSSKKLLLSDSGFYLCAWSSDRGSGGYTFGSGTRLTVV.

The chain combines TRBV28 with TRBJ2-1; D is perhaps TRBD1 (6 bases). The CDR3 is 14 amino acids. In germline, CDR1 is MDHEN, CDR2 SYDVKM. Trimming stripped 5 bases from V and 7 bases from J, with 15 bases between. Here the CDR3 reads CASSPPRGWNEQFF. DNA for the CDR3: TGTGCCAGCAGTCCGCCCAGGGGCTGGAATGAGCAGTTCTTC.

V and J are TRBV27 and TRBJ2-2, with D unclear. The CDR3 has 12 residues. The germline CDR1 and CDR2 sequences are MNHEY and SMNVEV (reference sequence). Between the trimmed V and J ends, which lost 5 bases and 5 bases, there was a span of 6 bases. In DNA form, the CDR3 reads TGTGCCAGCAGTAGAGGTACCGGGGAGCTGTTTTTT. Translated: CASSRGTGELFF.

The chain is built from TRBV6-1 and TRBJ2-3; TRBD2 agrees at 9 bases. The junction had 10 bases not matched to a gene; V was cut back by 5 bases and J by 4 bases. Germline V gene lookup returns CDR1 MNHNS and CDR2 SASEGT. This CDR3 spans 16 amino acids. CDR3 sequence reads: CASSPRRGGGADTQYF. The CDR3 nucleotides are TGTGCCAGCAGTCCTAGGCGGGGCGGGGGGGCAGATACGCAGTATTTT.

DNA for the CDR3: TGCAGTGCTAGATCGCATAACTCCTACAATGAGCAGTTCTTC. Amino acids: CSARSHNSYNEQFF. The rearrangement uses TRBV20-1 and TRBJ2-1; no firm D call. V lost 2 bases and J 0 bases, leaving 8 bases between the germline ends. This CDR3 comprises 14 residues. Germline-derived CDR1 and CDR2 are DFQATT and SNEGSKA (reference sequence).

The chain is built from TRBV6-1 and TRBJ1-2, with D possibly TRBD1 on 6 matching bases. The CDR3 runs to 14 residues. V was clipped by 3 bases and J by 8 bases, with 16 bases between them. CDR1 and CDR2 from the germline V gene are MNHNS and SASEGT. In DNA form, the CDR3 reads TGTGCCAGCAGTGAGGACACAGGGCGAGTCGGCTACACCTTC. This translates into CASSEDTGRVGYTF.

The gene calls are TRBV11-3 and TRBJ2-3, with a tentative D call TRBD2 (7 bases). Trimming took 1 base from V and 3 from J, leaving 11 bases between them. There are 15 residues in the CDR3. Germline V CDR1 and CDR2: SGHNT, YENEEA. CDR3 sequence (DNA): TGTGCCAGCAGCTTAGGGGGGGGGGCGACAGATACGCAGTATTTT. Its protein is CASSLGGGATDTQYF.

The gene calls are TRBV14 and TRBJ1-5, with D unclear. Trimming removed 5 bases at V and 3 bases at J, with 20 bases between. The CDR3 has 17 residues. Germline CDR1 SGHDN, CDR2 FVKESK. CDR3 DNA sequence: TGTGCCAGCAGCAACCGTCGAGGCCCCGAGCTCAATCAGCCCCAGCATTTT. The encoded protein is CASSNRRGPELNQPQHF.

This clonotype was counted only a few times. The J gene is TRBJ1-1, the V gene TRBV6-1, with D tentatively TRBD1 (6 bases). The CDR3 has 12 amino acids. V gave up 5 bases and J gave up 7 bases, with 11 bases separating them. CDR1 MNHNS and CDR2 SASEGT come from the germline V gene. The CDR3 loop is CASSRDRREAFF. The CDR3 nucleotides read TGTGCCAGCAGTCGAGACAGGCGTGAAGCTTTCTTT.

This clonotype was recorded a few times. This chain uses TRBV11-2 with TRBJ2-5, with TRBD1 as a possible D gene (6 bases). Germline V lookup: CDR1 SGHAT, CDR2 FQNNGV. This CDR3 has 16 amino acids. V lost 0 bases to trimming and J lost 5 bases, with 16 bases between them. The CDR3 region is CASSLDGAGVRETQYF. Here the CDR3 DNA reads TGTGCCAGCAGCTTAGATGGGGCAGGGGTTAGGGAGACCCAGTACTTC. Complete variable domain (other parts from reference TRBV11-2 and TRBJ2-5): EAGVAQSPRYKIIEKRQSVAFWCNPISGHATLYWYQQILGQGPKLLIQFQNNGVVDDSQLPKDRFSAERLKGVDSTLKIQPAKLEDSAVYLCASSLDGAGVRETQYFGPGTRLLVL.

V and J are TRBV27 and TRBJ2-7; 13 bases align to TRBD2. This CDR3 contains 17 residues. Germline assignment: CDR1 MNHEY and CDR2 SMNVEV (reference sequence). V was pared by 5 bases and J by 5 bases, with 12 bases of the junction left unmatched. The CDR3, as DNA: TGTGCCAGCAGTATCCCGACTAGCGGGGGGAGTCACAACGAGCAGTACTTC. Translation gives CASSIPTSGGSHNEQYF.

This clonotype was recorded a few times. CDR3 in DNA: TGTGCCAGCAGTGCCGGCGGGGGGCTCTTTTACGAGCAGTACTTC. Its protein product is CASSAGGGLFYEQYF. The J gene is TRBJ2-7, the V gene TRBV11-3; 8 nucleotides line up with TRBD2. Looked up from germline, CDR1 is SGHNT and CDR2 is YENEEA. This CDR3 region has 15 residues. Losses at the gene ends were 6 bases for V and 4 bases for J; bases not matched to a gene: 11.

V and J are TRBV6-2 or TRBV6-3 and TRBJ1-1, with TRBD1 identical over 10 bases. The CDR3 spans 16 residues. In germline, CDR1 is MNHEY, CDR2 SVGEGT. The V segment lost 6 bases and the J segment 1 base; nucleotides outside the gene matches: 8. The CDR3 sequence is CASRPDRGRRNTEAFF. The CDR3 DNA reads as TGTGCCAGCAGACCCGACAGGGGGCGCCGGAACACTGAAGCTTTCTTT.

The CDR3 nucleotides read TGTGCCAGCAGTTCCCTTGGGGCAACTAACTATGGCTACACCTTC. The encoded protein is CASSSLGATNYGYTF. The chain couples TRBV28 to TRBJ1-2, with a weak D call TRBD1 (5 bases). Germline lookup yields CDR1 MDHEN and CDR2 SYDVKM. CDR3 length: 15 residues. Trimming took off 4 bases at V and 0 bases at J, with 12 bases between the two ends.

This clonotype has just a few counts. The chain has TRBV20-1 and TRBJ2-1; D call uncertain. The V end was cut by 4 bases, the J end by 7 bases, with 11 bases between. Germline CDR1 and CDR2: DFQATT and SNEGSKA (reference sequence). The CDR3 runs 12 residues. The CDR3 DNA is TGCAGTGCTATAAATTTTTGGAATGAGCAGTTCTTC. This translates into CSAINFWNEQFF.

The chain carries TRBV11-3 and TRBJ1-2; 12 bases match TRBD1. The CDR3 is 14 residues long. The J segment lost 8 bases and the V segment lost 5 bases, leaving 6 bases of the junction unmatched. Looked up from germline, CDR1 is SGHNT and CDR2 is YENEEA. CDR3 amino acids: CASSTRDRGQGYTF. CDR3 DNA: TGTGCCAGCAGCACGAGGGACAGGGGGCAAGGCTACACCTTC.

Judged by abundance, this clonotype is medium-sized. The V gene is TRBV6-2 or TRBV6-3, the J gene TRBJ2-3, with D tentatively TRBD2 (6 bases). This CDR3 is 15 amino acids long. V was cut by 0 bases and J by 4 bases, with 11 bases left in between. The germline V gene has CDR1 MNHEY and CDR2 SVGEGT. CDR3 amino acids: CASSYSAGLSDTQYF. The DNA for the CDR3 is TGTGCCAGCAGTTACTCGGCGGGGCTCTCAGATACGCAGTATTTT.

This chain links TRBV5-1 with TRBJ1-1; no reliable D call. The CDR3 runs 15 residues. Per the germline V gene, CDR1 is SGHRS and CDR2 is YFSETQ. Trimming took 4 bases from V and 1 from J, leaving 14 bases between them. The CDR3: CASSREGGKNTEAFF. Written as DNA, the CDR3 is TGCGCCAGCAGCCGCGAAGGTGGCAAGAACACTGAAGCTTTCTTT.

The chain carries TRBV7-9 and TRBJ2-6; 8 bases align to TRBD2. The CDR3 contains 17 residues. Losses at the gene ends were 1 base for V and 0 bases for J; bases not matched to a gene: 2. Germline CDR1 and CDR2: SEHNR and FQNEAQ (reference sequence). The DNA for the CDR3 is TGTGCCAGCAGCTTAGGGCGGGGGGACTCTGGGGCCAACGTCCTGACTTTC. Residues: CASSLGRGDSGANVLTF.

This chain uses TRBV5-8 with TRBJ1-5, with no clear D. V shed 4 bases and J shed 3 bases, with 11 bases lying between them. Germline CDR1 SGHTS, CDR2 YDEGEE. This CDR3 spans 14 amino acids. The CDR3 reads CASSRGLNNQPQHF. In nucleotides, the CDR3 is TGTGCCAGCAGCCGGGGTTTGAACAATCAGCCCCAGCATTTT.